What follows describes a single TCR beta chain. This specimen comes from a study of technical replicates of blood from a handful of donors. Profiling relied on immunoSEQ multiplex PCR, and the TCRdb table lists in-frame clones only, not all of them. This sample carries some 57,000 clones, about 90% of them seen once, and the ten largest clones take 4.5% to 5%. CDR1 is SGHTA and CDR2 is FQGNSA in the germline V gene. The CDR3 runs to 17 residues. Trimming took off 2 bases at V and 1 base at J, with 17 bases between the two ends. This sequence was found in a human donor in good health. Some clones in this sample may be carry-over from other donors' samples. The sample comprised PBMCs. V and J are TRBV7-2 and TRBJ1-2; perhaps TRBD1 as D (6 bases). The CDR3 nucleotides read TGTGCCAGCAGCTTAACCGCGACAGGAGCCTATAACTATGGCTACACCTTC. Its translation: CASSLTATGAYNYGYTF.